This TCR beta chain was documented in a study of shared clonotypes between healthy human individuals (dated by TCRdb to 2019 to 2021). Background for the entire study: A few men and two women, aged 18 to 49 years, made up the cohort. Per donor, leukapheresis produced somewhere between about 0.94 and 9 billion PBMCs. To increase sequencing depth and limit assay-specific biases, different laboratories used diverse techniques to prepare libraries and sequence TCR repertoires. For each donor, CD4 naive and CD4 memory were each run on three plates, CD8 naive on two plates, and CD8 memory on one plate. To estimate repertoire size and how much clonotypes are shared between individuals, the study performed deep sequencing of blood TCR repertoires from 4 to 6 healthy adults.

Healthy HIV-negative adults with no recently reported acute infections or vaccinations were included as donors. Only Caucasian adults living in Nashville, Tennessee, USA were represented among the donors. CD4+ T cells were enriched by magnetic negative selection; naive cells were then positively selected on CD45RA, and the negative fraction formed the memory subset. Blood was collected by leukapheresis, and PBMCs were isolated by Ficoll-Histopaque density gradient centrifugation and then cryopreserved in liquid nitrogen vapor phase. Analytical flow cytometry was used to check the purity and quantity of each magnetically sorted T cell population. Genomic DNA was isolated from every sorted fraction and measured by UV absorbance on a Nanodrop 2000c. Clipping removes 5 bases from V and 3 bases from J, with 14 as the unmatched junction base count. The germline V gene encodes CDR1 PRHDT and CDR2 FYEKMQ (reference sequence). The CDR3 holds 17 amino acids from the cysteine to the phenylalanine. Only CDR3 DNA is held: 51 bases, read in frame from base 1.

Worth noting for this clone: What antigen it recognizes has not been identified. No clone much larger than this one lies a single base away; base qualities are absent.

Using the deep immunoSEQ assay, TCR CDR3 regions were amplified from genomic DNA by multiplex PCR. For each cell subset, the extracted genomic DNA was distributed evenly across all wells of several immunoSEQ 96-well plates, and each plate served as one replicate. For sorted subsets, approximately 190 ng genomic DNA, equal to about 30,000 T cell genomes, was loaded into each replicate PCR. The purified libraries were quantified using a Qubit 3.0 fluorometer, sized with a Bioanalyzer 2100, and then quantified again using the KAPA Library Quantification kit. A separate single-read 150-cycle Illumina NextSeq 550 flow cell was used to sequence each immunoSEQ 96-well plate. The study's own analysis went as follows. Because only junctional sequences without quality scores were contained in the immunoSEQ output, filtering matching that applied to full-length reads could not be performed. To assign V/J genes and CDR3, sequences were annotated using PyIR, a Python wrapper for IgBLAST v1.9, with IMGT germline references. Reads were filtered out if the reads had weak V/J assignments (E-value above 1e-6), no CDR3, stop codons, out-of-frame junctions, or ambiguous translated residues. A V3J clonotype was defined by an identical inferred V gene, J gene, and CDR3 amino acid sequence. To compute the percentage overlap between repertoires, the number of shared unique clonotypes was divided by the size of the smaller repertoire. Repertoire richness was assessed with RTK rarefaction, the Chao1 estimator, and Recon v2.1 estimates of unobserved clonotypes. OLGA was used to compute generation probabilities for all TCRbeta clonotypes that the gDNA method yielded from a few donors. TCRdb took over this immuneACCESS table, retaining in-frame rearrangements with V and J assigned. Such tables are incomplete; in checked studies, under half of the missing clones stem from an unresolved V gene, and the remainder is unexplained. The V and J calls and the clone size are those of that table, but D and trimming were determined from the DNA. Counted in this sample were over 2 million clones; 80% to 95% of them appeared once. The biggest ten clones account for about 0.36% of the sample.

Broad study findings and their caveats: Clonotypes shared by all four sorted-subset donors showed higher generation probabilities than non-shared clonotypes. Incomplete sequencing was indicated by rarefaction of sorted-subset datasets, despite the large sequencing depth. Sharing across a handful of donors was observed for around 5% of naive CD4, over 3% of naive CD8, 2% to 2.5% of memory CD4, and approximately 0.41% of memory CD8 clonotypes. Only blood was sampled, and tissue TCR repertoires likely differ from those in blood. Pairwise subsampling led to the expectation that sequencing depth would affect the degree of clonotype sharing among donors. Naive subsets generally had larger estimated clonotype richness than memory subsets. Because the study included only a small number of donors, the genetic and exposure-history diversity represented was limited.

This chain is built from TRBV13 and TRBJ2-7; 9 junctional bases match TRBD2. Material for sequencing was naive CD4+ T cells from PBMCs. Read against the paper, the sample's cell subset or site label means: CD45RA+ positively selected. The sequence came from a man younger than 35 in good health. Some clones in this sample may be carry-over from other donors' samples. The CDR3 region reads CASSHRPSSGKNYEQYF. The nucleotide sequence is given as TGTGCCAGCAGCCACCGCCCCTCTAGCGGGAAGAACTACGAGCAGTACTTC.